This entry describes one T cell receptor beta chain. What it binds is not known. Clones were sequenced by immunoSEQ multiplex PCR, and TCRdb holds only the in-frame ones, with some missing. The data show some 410,000 clones, 92% seen once. Per the germline V gene, CDR1 is SGHVS and CDR2 is FQNEAQ. The CDR3 covers 14 residues. The trim removed 5 bases at V and 4 bases at J, leaving 6 bases unmatched. Sample treatment: roughly 19 received Ad26.COV2.S at low or high dose, single or two shots; about 5 received placebo; per-sample allocation not given. Following the first vaccine or placebo injection, samples were taken on day 63. Whoever gave the sample was an adult aged 18-55 years in Boston. The data derive from a study of Ad26.COV2.S vaccination and SARS-CoV-2 variants. Study-level background: The trial was COV1001 and the donor's arm was Ad26.COV2.S. Once, or twice with 56 days between doses, Ad26.COV2.S was given intramuscularly. Study outcomes and limitations: After vaccination, substantial breadth of spike-specific CD8+ and CD4+ responses was reported.

The source material was peripheral blood, sampled in a trial of Ad26.COV2.S vaccine versus placebo. The chain links TRBV7-8 to TRBJ1-1, with 8 positions matching TRBD1. The TCR comes from a person aged 18-65 years who received the Ad26.COV2.S COVID-19 vaccine or a placebo. CDR3 amino acids: CASSTNRGFTEAFF. In nucleotides, the CDR3 is TGTGCCAGCAGCACCAACAGGGGGTTCACTGAAGCTTTCTTT.